This TCR beta chain derives from a study of control samples from healthy donors and cancer patients (TCRdb year 2020). Receptors were amplified or captured by the immunoSEQ multiplex PCR assay. TCRdb took over this immuneACCESS table, retaining in-frame rearrangements with V and J assigned. Such tables are incomplete; in checked studies, under half of the missing clones stem from an unresolved V gene, and the remainder is unexplained. The sample profile shows under 100,000 clones; 85% to 90% of them were found once. The ten largest clones add up to about 8.6% of the sample. The CDR3 measures 15 amino acids from cysteine to phenylalanine. This entry keeps only the CDR3 DNA: 45 bases, framed from base 1. V lost 0 bases and J lost 7 bases, and the count of bases not matched to a germline gene is 7. CDR1 and CDR2, per the germline V gene, are SGHRS and YFSETQ. With respect to this clone: No antigen is known for it. Qualities for individual bases were not recorded, and no much larger clone is one base off.

Specimen: PBMCs. In this chain, TRBV5-1 is recombined with TRBJ2-3; TRBD2 agrees with 8 junctional bases. The TCR comes from a woman in her fifties or sixties with colorectal cancer. The nucleotide sequence is TGCGCCAGCAGCTTGGCGGTTGCGGGGGGAAATACGCAGTATTTT. It specifies CASSLAVAGGNTQYF. The reference TRBV5-1 and TRBJ2-3 proteins fill in what lies around the CDR3, so the full variable domain reads KAGVTQTPRYLIKTRGQQVTLSCSPISGHRSVSWYQQTPGQGLQFLFEYFSETQRNKGNFPGRFSGRQFSNSRSEMNVSTLELGDSALYLCASSLAVAGGNTQYFGPGTRLTVL.